Here is one TCR beta chain with its context. The antigen it binds to is not known. No base quality information exists; no much larger clone differs at one position. To be included, a participant needed at least one PBMC sample from before ART initiation plus at least two post-ART samples. Every participant with HIV received treatment in the United States of America. Before DNA extraction, cryopreserved samples of roughly 0.9-11 million PBMC were thawed and then washed. At the time of the earliest PBMC sample, participants with HIV were aged between roughly 20 and 60 years. Each participant contributed PBMC samples from 1-4 timepoints before ART initiation and 2-8 timepoints after ART initiation, with a median of 7 samples. Serial HIV viral load, CD4+ T-cell count, ART history and demographic data were obtained for every participant. A Qiagen kit on a QIAcube was used to extract genomic DNA from unsorted PBMC, with samples processed in batches of 12.

Trimming removed 3 bases from V and 6 bases from J, leaving 10 bases between the germline ends. CDR1 and CDR2, looked up from the germline V gene (reference sequence), are PRHDT and FYEKMQ. The CDR3 goes from the cysteine to the phenylalanine over 13 residues. Only the CDR3 region is kept as DNA, spanning 39 bases read in frame from base 1. This sample stems from a study of long-term antiretroviral therapy in people with HIV (dated by TCRdb to the early 2020s). Concerning the study at large: Collection of the earliest samples took place about a decade ahead of the 2015 WHO recommendation for immediate ART, at a time when ART was typically delayed until CD4 counts fell. This retrospective serial study examined whether starting ART and sustained HIV suppression were associated with changes in the composition and diversity of the TRB repertoire in peripheral blood. From some 30 adults with confirmed HIV infection, the cohort provided approximately 190 cryopreserved PBMC samples, gathered serially across a mean of approximately six years (range 1-12). Of the 30 participants with HIV, approximately ten were female. No cross-contamination during QIAcube processing was seen in test extractions of a monoclonal T-cell line run alongside around 30 polyclonal samples. General study outcomes and caveats: Because pre-ART samples had limited cell numbers, profiling was done on unsorted PBMC rather than on sorted CD4+ and CD8+ T cells. Starting ART was linked to a significant rise in TRB diversity, yet even after long-term ART the diversity remained significantly lower than in transplant donor controls. Inferences about post-ART repertoire changes were limited because no data were available on ART adherence, viral resistance or therapy changes. The samples span the years 2004 to 2017, and the ART regimens used at that time may not be as effective as current regimens. At every time point, the repertoire was dominated by expanded TRB clones first identified before ART initiation, although this dominance fluctuated and, in many PLHIV, declined after ART. Because PBMC availability was limited, only the TCR beta chain was sequenced, with no alpha chain pairing. Narrower CDR3 length ranges were observed in HIV repertoires than in controls, and an antigen-experienced repertoire with only a slight naive shift after ART was suggested by the network structure.

Sequencing of the TRB variable region was done with the immunoSEQ hsTCRB v3.0 assay at survey level resolution. The targeted TRB sequencing depth was about 40,000-50,000 T-cell genomes per sample. Pooled TRB libraries were sequenced on an Illumina MiSeq with a v3 150-cycle kit. The authors' analysis ran thus. Repertoire analysis was run in R within a reproducible Nextflow workflow that covered QC, data transformation and analysis. LymphoSeq2, an R package for exploring AIRR-Seq data, was used to implement the custom analyses. Several samples yielding fewer than 5000 total TRB sequences were excluded, leaving 150 to 200 analyzed HIV repertoires. Among the 170 to 200 HIV repertoires that were kept, under 60 were collected before ART initiation and roughly 130 were collected after ART initiation. Repertoires were downsampled to 5000 TRB nucleotide sequences, and summary statistics were averaged over 100 downsampling iterations. Only TRB sequences with CDR3 regions of at least seven amino acids were retained for analysis. Diversity was measured with a Shannon entropy-derived clonality score and the Gini coefficient. Repertoire networks linked the top 5000 CDR3 amino acid sequences whenever two sequences differed by an edit distance of one. GLIPH2 predicted antigen specificity groups and MHC restriction for TRB CDR3 amino acid sequences. Known CMV, EBV, HIV or tissue antigen associations were flagged by matching CDR3 amino acid sequences against VDJdb and McPAS-TCR. Pre-ART, post-ART and control groups were compared with Wilcoxon signed-rank tests and Holm-Bonferroni correction. TCRdb's version of the immuneACCESS table is confined to in-frame rearrangements and falls short of the full clone set. An unresolved V gene accounts for under half of the shortfall where checked; the remainder is of unknown origin. V, J and clone size were drawn from that table, and D and trimming were deduced from the DNA. This sample lists 25,000 to 30,000 clones; 93% were detected once. Jointly, the top ten make up 10% of the sample.

The chain joins TRBV13 to TRBJ2-3, with the D gene uncertain. This receptor was taken from a man aged 35 to 55 with HIV. The sequencing used unsorted PBMCs, collected 6.2 years after starting antiretroviral therapy. The CDR3 sequence is CASSLFHQDTQYF. The nucleotide sequence reads as follows: TGTGCCAGCAGCTTGTTCCACCAGGATACGCAGTATTTT.